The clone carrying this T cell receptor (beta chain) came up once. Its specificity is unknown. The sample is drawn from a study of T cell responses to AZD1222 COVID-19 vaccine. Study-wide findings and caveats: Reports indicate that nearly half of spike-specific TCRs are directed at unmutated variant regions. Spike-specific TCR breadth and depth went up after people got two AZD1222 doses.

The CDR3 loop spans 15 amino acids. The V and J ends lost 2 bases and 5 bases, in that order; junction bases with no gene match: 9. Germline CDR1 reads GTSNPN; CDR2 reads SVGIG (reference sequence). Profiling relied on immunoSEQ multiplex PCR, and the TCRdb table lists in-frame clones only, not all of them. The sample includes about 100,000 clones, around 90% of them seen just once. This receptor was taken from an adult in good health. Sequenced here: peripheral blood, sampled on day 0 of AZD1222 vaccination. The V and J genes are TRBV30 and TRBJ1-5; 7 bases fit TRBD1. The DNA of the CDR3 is TGTGCCTGGAGTACCCATACAGGGGCCCATCAGCCCCAGCATTTT. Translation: CAWSTHTGAHQPQHF.